This T cell receptor beta chain came from a study of tissue T cells after allogeneic stem cell transplantation. Comparators were a few non-transplant cancer patients without known GI disease. Regarding the study as a whole: Shared clones across patients were few; motif clustering revealed tissue-specific shared signatures. The patient cohort was small and clinically heterogeneous, with limited sampling depth. Some tissue clones might be persisting host cells; their alloreactivity or antigen specificity was not determined.

Using immunoSEQ multiplex PCR, the repertoire was profiled, and TCRdb retains in-frame clones only, with some absent. Altogether more than 7,500 clones are present, just over 55% being singletons, with the ten largest covering 19%. CDR1 is SGHNT, CDR2 YENEEA, per germline. This CDR3 has 17 residues. V lost 1 base and J 2 bases, leaving 15 bases between the germline ends. As for this clone: Its antigen is as yet unknown.

The origin of this receptor is a female donor of 60 years or more with lung cancer. The gene calls are TRBV11-3 and TRBJ2-1; D may be TRBD2 (6 bases). This specimen consisted of tissue from the jejunum, obtained at autopsy. The CDR3 DNA sequence: TGTGCCAGCAGCTTAGCCCGGTTTAGCGGACCCTACAATGAGCAGTTCTTC. Translating it yields CASSLARFSGPYNEQFF.